A selection of T cell receptor beta chains follows, all from one sample in a study of CD8 T cells in Susac syndrome. One entry per CDR3 protein, called by TCRdb with MiXCR from the immunoSEQ multiplex PCR reads. This sample yields 110,000 to 150,000 distinct CDR3 sequences, of which 90% to 96% are seen a single time; 0.075% to 0.09% belongs to the top ten. Sequencing used CD4+ T cells from PBMCs. The receptors shown here come from a human donor with Susac syndrome. The CDR3 runs from the conserved cysteine through the conserved F or W. A D gene is named only where the DNA matches it firmly. Not all rows give a size; the values are once, few, many and, for expanded clones, a class.

j_gene,abundance,v_gene,len,d_gene,CDR3aa,CDR3nt
TRBJ1-2,NA,TRBV19,13,NA,CASSMQKNYGYTF,TGTGCCAGTAGTATGCAGAAGAACTATGGCTACACCTTC
TRBJ2-1,NA,TRBV20-1,15,NA,CSARERVPRASEQFF,TGCAGTGCTAGAGAGAGGGTCCCCCGGGCCAGTGAGCAGTTCTTC
TRBJ1-6,NA,TRBV7-2,17,NA,CASSPIGRSRVNSPLHF,TGTGCCAGCAGCCCCATCGGACGGTCGCGGGTGAATTCACCCCTCCACTTT
TRBJ1-5,NA,TRBV12-3/TRBV12-4,12,NA,CASRWGDQPQHF,TGTGCCAGCAGATGGGGTGATCAGCCCCAGCATTTT
TRBJ1-1,NA,TRBV7-2,19,NA,CASSLLAVARSFSNTEAFF,TGTGCCAGCAGCCTCTTAGCGGTTGCCAGAAGTTTTTCGAACACTGAAGCTTTCTTT
TRBJ2-5,NA,TRBV5-1,15,NA,CASSLNTGNQETQYF,TGCGCCAGCAGCTTGAATACGGGCAACCAAGAGACCCAGTACTTC
TRBJ2-3,NA,TRBV10-2,18,TRBD2,CASSEASGSYPSTDTQYF,TGCGCCAGCAGTGAGGCTAGCGGCTCATATCCTAGCACAGATACGCAGTATTTT
TRBJ2-5,NA,TRBV18,14,TRBD1,CASSQTGSRETQYF,TGTGCCAGCTCACAGACAGGGAGCAGGGAGACCCAGTACTTC
TRBJ2-5,NA,TRBV5-1,17,TRBD2,CASSLAETSGPQETQYF,TGCGCCAGCAGCTTGGCCGAGACTAGCGGTCCCCAAGAGACCCAGTACTTC
TRBJ2-1,NA,TRBV18,14,NA,CASSPGVRYNEQFF,TGTGCCAGCTCACCAGGGGTGCGGTACAATGAGCAGTTCTTC
TRBJ2-7,NA,TRBV7-2,15,TRBD2,CASSSARGRAGEQYF,TGTGCCAGCAGCTCTGCTCGCGGGAGGGCGGGGGAGCAGTACTTC
TRBJ2-5,once,TRBV3-1,15,TRBD2,CASSISGGVPETQYF,TGTGCCAGCAGCATTAGCGGGGGGGTGCCGGAGACCCAGTACTTC
TRBJ1-2,NA,TRBV18,15,TRBD1,CASSPRQGGNYGYTF,TGTGCCAGCTCACCTCGACAGGGGGGCAACTATGGCTACACCTTC
TRBJ1-1,NA,TRBV20-1,16,NA,CSARSRTGAQNAEAFF,TGCAGTGCTAGAAGCCGGACGGGGGCCCAGAACGCTGAAGCTTTCTTT
TRBJ2-7,once,TRBV6-5,12,NA,CASSSVGVEQYF,TGTGCCAGCAGCTCGGTAGGTGTCGAGCAGTACTTC
TRBJ2-2,NA,TRBV12-3/TRBV12-4,12,NA,CASVQNTGELFF,TGTGCCAGCGTCCAAAACACCGGGGAGCTGTTTTTT
TRBJ1-3,once,TRBV9,15,NA,CASSPIQSTGHTIYF,TGTGCCAGCAGCCCGATTCAATCAACCGGACACACCATATATTTT
TRBJ2-7,NA,TRBV15,12,NA,CATSRATNEQYF,TGTGCCACCAGCAGAGCGACAAACGAGCAGTACTTC
TRBJ2-3,NA,TRBV4-2,15,TRBD2,CASSQDDGTSGRKYF,TGTGCCAGCAGCCAGGATGATGGGACTAGCGGGAGGAAGTATTTT
TRBJ2-1,NA,TRBV6-1,17,TRBD2,CASSPWPGGVMNNEQFF,TGTGCCAGCAGCCCTTGGCCCGGGGGGGTTATGAACAATGAGCAGTTCTTC
TRBJ1-1,once,TRBV20-1,14,NA,CSASGGAGDTEAFF,TGCAGTGCTAGCGGAGGGGCTGGAGACACTGAAGCTTTCTTT
TRBJ2-3,NA,TRBV30,18,TRBD2,CAWSGKTSGPHSTDTQYF,TGTGCCTGGAGTGGAAAGACTAGCGGGCCCCATAGCACAGATACGCAGTATTTT
TRBJ1-6,NA,TRBV3-1,14,NA,CASSLSAGSSPLHF,TGTGCCAGCAGCCTTAGCGCAGGGAGCTCACCCCTCCACTTT
TRBJ2-2,NA,TRBV3-1,13,NA,CASSRQDTGELFF,TGTGCCAGCAGCCGCCAAGACACCGGGGAGCTGTTTTTT
TRBJ2-1,once,TRBV20-1,16,TRBD2,CSAPGSGGAAGNEQFF,TGCAGTGCTCCGGGGAGCGGGGGGGCCGCTGGGAATGAGCAGTTCTTC
TRBJ1-6,NA,TRBV10-3,11,NA,CAISGNSPLHF,TGTGCCATCAGTGGGAATTCACCCCTCCACTTT
TRBJ1-2,NA,TRBV3-1,14,TRBD1,CASSPRGTGSIYTF,TGTGCCAGCAGCCCCCGCGGGACAGGGTCGATCTACACCTTC
TRBJ1-5,NA,TRBV4-1,13,NA,CASSQVGEQPQHF,TGCGCCAGCAGCCAAGTCGGGGAACAGCCCCAGCATTTT
TRBJ1-2,NA,TRBV4-1,14,NA,CASSQGTPDYGYTF,TGCGCCAGCAGCCAAGGGACCCCGGACTATGGCTACACCTTC
TRBJ1-2,NA,TRBV29-1,14,NA,CSVEPSGAFYGYTF,TGCAGCGTTGAACCCTCAGGCGCGTTCTATGGCTACACCTTC
TRBJ2-1,NA,TRBV20-1,14,NA,CSAAGSRGGNEQFF,TGCAGTGCTGCCGGGAGCAGAGGTGGCAATGAGCAGTTCTTC
TRBJ2-5,NA,TRBV5-6,13,NA,CASSLPSKETQYF,TGTGCCAGCAGCTTGCCTAGTAAAGAGACCCAGTACTTC
TRBJ2-2,NA,TRBV24-1,17,TRBD2,CATIRGLAGENTGELFF,TGTGCCACCATTCGCGGGCTAGCGGGAGAAAACACCGGGGAGCTGTTTTTT
TRBJ2-1,NA,TRBV9,13,TRBD1,CASSVGQGNEQFF,TGTGCCAGCAGCGTCGGACAGGGCAATGAGCAGTTCTTC
TRBJ2-7,NA,TRBV7-2,15,NA,CASSLGFGAPYEQYF,TGTGCCAGCAGCTTAGGATTTGGGGCACCCTACGAGCAGTACTTC
TRBJ2-5,NA,TRBV29-1,12,TRBD2,CSARLAGETQYF,TGCAGCGCAAGACTAGCGGGGGAGACCCAGTACTTC
TRBJ2-1,NA,TRBV4-1,13,TRBD1,CASSGDRRNEQFF,TGCGCCAGCAGCGGGGACAGGAGGAATGAGCAGTTCTTC
TRBJ1-2,NA,TRBV4-1,14,TRBD1,CASRTGGTGEGYTF,TGCGCCAGCAGGACAGGTGGGACAGGGGAAGGCTACACCTTC